Following are 27 T cell receptor beta chains from one sample sequenced in a study of T cell changes during pregnancy in multiple sclerosis. Sequencing used immunoSEQ multiplex PCR; TCRdb keeps in-frame clones, though not all of them. The sample has tens of thousands of clones, around four fifths seen once. Material: CD4+ T cells from peripheral blood mononuclear cells, obtained before pregnancy. Source of these receptors: a female donor with multiple sclerosis, enrolled in a pregnancy study.

V is TRBV29-1 and J is TRBJ2-5, with TRBD2 matching over 16 bases. The CDR3 spans 19 residues. The V and J ends lost 0 bases and 7 bases, in that order; junction bases with no gene match: 14. CDR1 and CDR2 (germline): SQVTM, ANQGSEA. DNA of the CDR3: TGCAGCGTTGAAGATACCGGGACTAGCGGGGGGGGAGGTTCAGGGACCCAGTACTTC. Encoded protein: CSVEDTGTSGGGGSGTQYF.

V and J are TRBV5-1 and TRBJ1-1; possibly TRBD1 for D (5 bases). The length of the CDR3 is 15 residues. The V end lost 2 bases, the J end lost 1 base, and 12 bases lay between the germline ends. Germline CDR1 and CDR2: SGHRS and YFSETQ. The CDR3 region is CASSLILGENTEAFF. CDR3 bases: TGCGCCAGCAGCTTAATCCTAGGGGAGAACACTGAAGCTTTCTTT.

V is TRBV7-3 and J is TRBJ1-1, with TRBD1 matching over 9 bases. In germline, CDR1 is SGHTA, CDR2 FQGTGA. With 5 bases clipped from V and 7 bases from J, the junction kept 8 bases outside the gene matches. This CDR3 has 14 amino acids. CDR3 coding DNA: TGTGCCAGCAGCCAATACGACAGGGGGATTGAAGCTTTCTTT. It is translated as CASSQYDRGIEAFF.

This clone was detected a few times. The chain uses TRBV7-2 and TRBJ2-1; D gene unclear. The CDR3 runs 13 residues. Germline V gene sequence: CDR1 SGHTA, CDR2 FQGNSA. V was trimmed by 3 bases and J by 6 bases, leaving 9 bases between them. The CDR3 nucleotides are TGTGCCAGCAGCTTGCCCCCCGGCAATGAGCAGTTCTTC. Translation: CASSLPPGNEQFF.

This clone appeared a single time. The chain carries TRBV5-1 and TRBJ2-2; 7 bases fit TRBD2. The CDR3 sequence is 14 residues long. The trim removed 3 bases at V and 3 bases at J, leaving 2 bases unmatched. Germline V gene data show CDR1 as SGHRS and CDR2 as YFSETQ. In DNA form, the CDR3 reads TGCGCCAGCAGCTCCCGGGGGGACACCGGGGAGCTGTTTTTT. Translation gives CASSSRGDTGELFF.

J is TRBJ2-7 and V is TRBV11-2, with D maybe TRBD1 (5 bases). From germline, CDR1 is SGHAT and CDR2 FQNNGV. The CDR3 covers 15 residues. Trimming shortened V by 5 bases and J by 3 bases, and 17 bases separated the two germline ends. CDR3 amino acids: CASSPHSAQGYEQYF. The CDR3, as DNA: TGTGCCAGCAGCCCCCACAGTGCCCAGGGCTACGAGCAGTACTTC.

The rearrangement links TRBV7-9 to TRBJ2-4, with D maybe TRBD1 (5 bases). Trimming removed 1 base from V and 0 bases from J, with 10 bases in between. Germline V gives CDR1 SEHNR, CDR2 FQNEAQ (reference sequence). There are 16 residues in the CDR3. CDR3 amino acids: CASSLGAGLAKNIQYF. The CDR3 DNA reads as TGTGCCAGCAGCTTAGGGGCAGGGCTAGCCAAAAACATTCAGTACTTC.

As for this clone: Germline is not matched at one junction end, which may reflect a read error. This chain connects TRBV7-7 to TRBJ2-1; TRBD2 is a possible D gene (5 bases). Germline assignment: CDR1 SSHAT and CDR2 FNYEAQ (reference sequence). The CDR3 is 15 amino acids. This CDR3 is CASSLSLDSNNEQFF. CDR3 DNA sequence: TGTGCCAGCAGCTTATCACTAGACTCCAACAATGAGCAGTTCTTC. Full variable domain (remainder filled in from reference TRBV7-7 and TRBJ2-1): GAGVSQSPRYKVTKRGQDVTLRCDPISSHATLYWYQQALGQGPEFLTYFNYEAQPDKSGLPSDRFSAERPEGSISTLTIQRTEQRDSAMYRCASSLSLDSNNEQFFGPGTRLTVL.

J is TRBJ1-2 and V is TRBV6-5; 9 bases map to TRBD1. The V and J ends lost 4 bases and 10 bases, in that order; junction bases with no gene match: 7. CDR1 MNHEY and CDR2 SVGAGI come from the germline V gene. This CDR3 is 13 amino acids long. The CDR3, as DNA: TGTGCCAGCAGTTCCCGGGACAGGGACCCCTACACCTTC. It is translated as CASSSRDRDPYTF.

The gene calls are TRBV19 and TRBJ1-2, with TRBD1 matching over 8 bases. In germline, CDR1 is LNHDA, CDR2 SQIVND (reference sequence). The J segment lost 6 bases and the V segment lost 5 bases, leaving 8 bases of the junction unmatched. The CDR3 runs to 14 residues. The CDR3 bases are TGTGCCAGTAGTGTGATCAGGGGGCCGGATGGCTACACCTTC. Translating it yields CASSVIRGPDGYTF.

The chain is built from TRBV18 and TRBJ1-2; D might be TRBD1 (5 bases). The germline V gene encodes CDR1 KGHSH and CDR2 LQKENI. The CDR3 spans 14 residues. Trimming pared 6 bases from V and 2 bases from J, leaving 13 bases between. CDR3 sequence: CASSPDRGNYGYTF. In nucleotides, the CDR3 is TGTGCCAGCTCTCCCGACCGGGGGAACTATGGCTACACCTTC.

This clone was seen a few times. The chain employs TRBV10-1 and TRBJ2-1; 10 bases line up with TRBD2. CDR3 length equals 16 residues. CDR1 and CDR2 (germline): WNHNN, SYGVQD (reference sequence). V gave up 2 bases and J gave up 7 bases; unmatched junction bases: 8. CDR3 coding DNA: TGCGCCAGCAGTGAGGCCTCTAGCGGGAGCAGTAATGAGCAGTTCTTC. This gives the protein CASSEASSGSSNEQFF.

This chain uses TRBV19 with TRBJ1-5; TRBD1 matches at 9 bases. The junction had 10 bases not matched to a gene; V was cut back by 3 bases and J by 4 bases. This CDR3 spans 17 amino acids. CDR1 is LNHDA and CDR2 is SQIVND in the germline V gene (reference sequence). The CDR3 nucleotides are TGTGCCAGTAGTATGAGGATCGGGACAGGGAAAAATCAGCCCCAGCATTTT. This gives the protein CASSMRIGTGKNQPQHF.

This clone appeared once. The V and J genes are TRBV19 and TRBJ1-1; D may be TRBD1 (6 bases). V gave up 7 bases and J gave up 0 bases, with 21 bases separating them. The CDR3 runs to 17 residues. Germline V gene lookup returns CDR1 LNHDA and CDR2 SQIVND (reference sequence). The CDR3 bases are TGTGCCAGTACCGCGGGAGGTGGGGGCCGGATGAACACTGAAGCTTTCTTT. This gives the protein CASTAGGGGRMNTEAFF.

The rearrangement links TRBV27 to TRBJ1-4; 9 nucleotides agree with TRBD1. The CDR3 contains 15 residues. V lost 5 bases, J lost 8 bases, and 9 bases stayed unmatched. The V gene's germline CDR1 is MNHEY and CDR2 SMNVEV (reference sequence). CDR3 residues: CASSPWDREGEKLFF. CDR3 sequence (DNA): TGTGCCAGCAGTCCCTGGGACAGGGAAGGCGAAAAACTGTTTTTT.

This clone showed up just once. The gene calls are TRBV7-8 and TRBJ2-1; 14 nucleotides align to TRBD2. The trim removed 5 bases at V and 13 bases at J, leaving 7 bases unmatched. CDR1 is SGHVS and CDR2 is FQNEAQ in the germline V gene. This CDR3 region has 14 residues. The chain's CDR3 is CASSPGTSGSSQFF. CDR3 nucleotide sequence: TGTGCCAGCAGCCCCGGGACTAGCGGGAGTTCCCAGTTCTTC. The full variable domain, rest sourced from reference TRBV7-8 and TRBJ2-1, is GAGVSQSPRYKVAKRGQDVALRCDPISGHVSLFWYQQALGQGPEFLTYFQNEAQLDKSGLPSDRFFAERPEGSVSTLKIQRTQQEDSAVYLCASSPGTSGSSQFFGPGTRLTVL.

This rearrangement joins TRBV2 to TRBJ1-4; tentative D call: TRBD1 (6 bases). There are 18 residues in the CDR3. Trimming stripped 7 bases from V and 2 bases from J, with 23 bases between. Germline V gives CDR1 SNHLY, CDR2 FYNNEI. The CDR3 reads CASTPFKGGVGTNEKLFF. CDR3 nucleotide sequence: TGTGCCAGCACTCCTTTCAAAGGGGGAGTTGGGACTAATGAAAAACTGTTTTTT. Complete variable domain (other parts from reference TRBV2 and TRBJ1-4): EPEVTQTPSHQVTQMGQEVILRCVPISNHLYFYWYRQILGQKVEFLVSFYNNEISEKSEIFDDQFSVERPDGSNFTLKIRSTKLEDSAMYFCASTPFKGGVGTNEKLFFGSGTQLSVL.

V usage is TRBV30 and J usage is TRBJ2-3; TRBD2 matches at 10 bases. Per germline, CDR1 GTSNPN and CDR2 SVGIG (reference sequence). The CDR3 contains 15 residues. V gave up 2 bases and J gave up 6 bases; unmatched junction bases: 8. The CDR3 reads CAWSKRGGRRDTQYF. CDR3 nucleotide sequence: TGTGCCTGGAGTAAGCGGGGGGGCCGTCGGGATACGCAGTATTTT.

CDR3 nucleotides: TGTGCCAGCAGCTTATTCAGAAATAATTCACCCCTCCACTTT. Translating gives CASSLFRNNSPLHF. The chain links TRBV7-2 to TRBJ1-6; no definite D call. V lost 2 bases to trimming and J lost 5 bases, with 7 bases between them. The germline V gene encodes CDR1 SGHTA and CDR2 FQGNSA. This CDR3 has 14 amino acids.

This clone has just a few counts. The genes are TRBV18 and TRBJ1-2; 8 bases map to TRBD1. CDR1 and CDR2 (germline): KGHSH, LQKENI. V lost 4 bases and J lost 2; bases outside the gene matches: 3. The CDR3 is 14 residues long. CDR3 loop: CASSLRTGNYGYTF. As DNA, the CDR3 is TGTGCCAGCTCACTTCGGACAGGGAACTATGGCTACACCTTC.

In this sample, this clone turned up a few times. The chain uses TRBV30 and TRBJ1-3; 10 bases are shared with TRBD1. The germline gives CDR1 GTSNPN, CDR2 SVGIG (reference sequence). CDR3 length equals 14 residues. Germline trimming cut 5 bases from V and 3 bases from J; bases unmatched to any gene: 4. CDR3 in amino acids: CAWDRGLNGNTIYF. In nucleotides, the CDR3 is TGTGCCTGGGACAGGGGGCTTAATGGAAACACCATATATTTT.

The V and J genes are TRBV7-2 and TRBJ1-2; TRBD1 might be the D (6 bases). CDR3 size: 12 residues. The V gene's germline CDR1 is SGHTA and CDR2 FQGNSA. Trimming stripped 4 bases from V and 8 bases from J, with 11 bases between. CDR3 sequence reads: CASSSPDRGYTF. CDR3 bases: TGTGCCAGCAGCTCCCCGGACAGAGGCTACACCTTC.

This clone occurred once. The chain combines TRBV9 with TRBJ1-4; 7 positions match TRBD1. The length of the CDR3 is 15 residues. Germline V gene lookup returns CDR1 SGDLS and CDR2 YYNGEE. The V segment lost 4 bases and the J segment 4 bases; nucleotides outside the gene matches: 7. Here the CDR3 DNA reads TGTGCCAGCAGCACTGTGACAGGGCTTAATGAAAAACTGTTTTTT. Its translation: CASSTVTGLNEKLFF.

The rearrangement uses TRBV11-2 and TRBJ2-2; 7 bases line up with TRBD1. From germline, CDR1 is SGHAT and CDR2 FQNNGV. V dropped 2 bases and J dropped 5; count of bases not matched to a gene: 8. This CDR3 region has 16 residues. CDR3 coding DNA: TGTGCCAGCAGCTTAAAACCCTCGACAGGGACCGGGGAGCTGTTTTTT. It encodes CASSLKPSTGTGELFF.

The chain couples TRBV7-3 to TRBJ2-3, with 12 bases aligning to TRBD2. With V trimmed by 1 base and J by 2 bases, 13 bases remained unmatched. CDR1 is SGHTA and CDR2 is FQGTGA in the germline V gene. CDR3 length equals 20 residues. The CDR3 loop reads CASSLIGLAGGGRNTDTQYF. Here the CDR3 DNA reads TGTGCCAGCAGCTTAATAGGGCTAGCGGGGGGGGGTAGGAACACAGATACGCAGTATTTT.

The J gene is TRBJ2-6, the V gene TRBV29-1; 7 nucleotides match TRBD2. Germline V gene data show CDR1 as SQVTM and CDR2 as ANQGSEA. The CDR3 extends over 17 amino acids. J lost 4 bases, V lost 0 bases, and 9 bases had no gene match. The CDR3: CSVEDRQGGAGANVLTF. DNA of the CDR3: TGCAGCGTTGAAGATCGTCAGGGAGGGGCAGGGGCCAACGTCCTGACTTTC.

The rearrangement uses TRBV9 and TRBJ1-1, with a tentative D call TRBD1 (6 bases). The CDR3 loop spans 14 amino acids. Germline CDR1 SGDLS, CDR2 YYNGEE. The V end lost 4 bases, the J end lost 12 bases, and 22 bases lay between the germline ends. CDR3 DNA: TGTGCCAGCAGCCCGGCAGGGTGGCAGGGGAGATCTTTCTTT. Its protein is CASSPAGWQGRSFF.